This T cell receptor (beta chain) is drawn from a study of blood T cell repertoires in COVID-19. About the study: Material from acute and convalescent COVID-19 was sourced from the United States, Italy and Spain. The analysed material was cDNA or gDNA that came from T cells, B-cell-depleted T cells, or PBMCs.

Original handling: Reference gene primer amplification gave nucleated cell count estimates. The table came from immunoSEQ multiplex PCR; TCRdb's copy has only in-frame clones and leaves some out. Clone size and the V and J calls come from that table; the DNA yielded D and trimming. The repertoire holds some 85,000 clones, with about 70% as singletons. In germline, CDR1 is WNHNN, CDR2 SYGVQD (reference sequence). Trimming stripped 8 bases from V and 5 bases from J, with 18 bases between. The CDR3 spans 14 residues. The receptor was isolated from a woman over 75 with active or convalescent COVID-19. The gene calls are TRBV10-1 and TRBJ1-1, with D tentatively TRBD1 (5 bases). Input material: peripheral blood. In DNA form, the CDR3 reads TGCGCCAGCTCCGAGTGGGGGGGAGTGACTGAAGCTTTCTTT. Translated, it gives CASSEWGGVTEAFF.